This T cell receptor (beta chain) originates from a study of T cell repertoires in cytomegalovirus infection. As for the study in general: Public TCR beta signatures marked donors with CMV infection and the matching HLA.

This clonotype was counted a few times. Its specificity is not known. Findings and limits, study-wide: CMV-specific TCR beta clonotypes restricted by HLA-C were the ones dominating the ex vivo response.

TCRdb fed the reads into MiXCR, producing one record per CDR3 protein. This sample has under 250,000 distinct CDR3 sequences; roughly an eighth occur once, and the top ten carry 1.6%. CDR1 and CDR2 from the germline V gene are MGHDK and SYGVNS. This CDR3 is built from 14 residues. Trimming left V 1 base short and J 2 bases short, with 7 bases between. The genes are TRBV25-1 and TRBJ2-3; weak D call: TRBD1 (5 bases). This TCR derives from a human donor in good health (CMV status not recorded). Some clones in this sample may be carry-over from other donors' samples. The source material was PBMCs. The CDR3: CASSEWTFTDTQYF. CDR3 in DNA: TGTGCCAGCAGTGAATGGACATTCACAGATACGCAGTATTTT.